A single sample is the source of the 30 T cell receptor beta chains below, sequenced in a study of T-cell memory formation after mild COVID-19. TCRdb independently ran MiXCR on the 5' RACE reads; one entry per CDR3 protein. The sample holds about 49,000 distinct CDR3 sequences, roughly 27% seen once. Sequencing was performed on PBMCs or a T cell subset sorted from them (not recorded which). The receptor set was obtained from a man younger than 35 who had mild COVID-19 (a few samples of this study predate the infection). Cell type and time point are not known.

This clonotype has only a few counts. This sequence joins TRBV6-5 and TRBJ2-5; D gene unclear. The V end lost 0 bases, the J end lost 5 bases, and 13 bases lay between the germline ends. Germline V gene sequence: CDR1 MNHEY, CDR2 SVGAGI. The CDR3 sequence is 15 residues long. The CDR3: CASSYSAMPRETQYF. The CDR3 DNA reads TGTGCCAGCAGTTACTCTGCCATGCCCCGTGAGACCCAGTACTTC.

This clonotype has at least ten counts. Because the CDR3's place on the DNA is in doubt, the DNA is left out and the CDR3 is given as listed by TCRdb. The chain couples TRBV6-5 to TRBJ2-2; whether TRBD1, the table's D call, matches the DNA was not checked. The germline V gene has CDR1 MNHEY and CDR2 SVGAGI. The CDR3 comprises 17 residues, both ends counted. CDR3 sequence: CASSYSPAGRTRGSCFF.

The rearrangement links TRBV10-3 to TRBJ1-1; D unclear. This CDR3 spans 12 amino acids. V shed 6 bases and J shed 5 bases, with 10 bases lying between them. Germline CDR1 is ENHRY and CDR2 is SYGVKD. The CDR3 bases are TGTGCCATCAGGGTCGGTGGAACTGAAGCTTTCTTT. Protein product: CAIRVGGTEAFF.

The chain has TRBV5-1 and TRBJ2-7, with 8 bases fitting TRBD1. There are 17 residues in the CDR3. J was trimmed by 7 bases and V by 4 bases; bases with no gene match: 19. CDR1 and CDR2 (germline): SGHRS, YFSETQ. The CDR3 region has the DNA TGCGCCAGCAGCCCGCCGGACAGGGAGGTTTCGAAACGGGAGCAGTACTTC. Translating gives CASSPPDREVSKREQYF.

This clonotype came up a few times. This rearrangement joins TRBV4-1 to TRBJ2-3; 7 bases map to TRBD1. The length of the CDR3 is 17 residues. Trimming took 3 bases from V and 1 from J; bases not matched to a gene: 10. Germline-derived CDR1 and CDR2 are MGHRA and YSYEKL. For the CDR3, the DNA is TGCGCCAGCAGCCACTTAATACAGGGGATTGGCACAGATACGCAGTATTTT. This encodes CASSHLIQGIGTDTQYF.

The rearrangement joins TRBV29-1 to TRBJ2-1; D is uncertain. Germline CDR1 is SQVTM and CDR2 is ANQGSEA. The CDR3 covers 14 residues. With 5 bases removed from V and 0 bases from J, the gap between germline ends came to 11 bases. The CDR3 loop reads CSVFETDSYNEQFF. The CDR3 nucleotides read TGCAGCGTTTTCGAAACCGACTCCTACAATGAGCAGTTCTTC.

This clonotype was picked up a small number of times. The chain employs TRBV27 and TRBJ2-2; 8 nucleotides align to TRBD1. The germline V gene has CDR1 MNHEY and CDR2 SMNVEV (reference sequence). V gave up 7 bases and J gave up 3 bases; unmatched junction bases: 1. CDR3 length: 13 amino acids. The CDR3 region is CASKTGDTGELFF. DNA of the CDR3: TGTGCCAGCAAGACAGGGGACACCGGGGAGCTGTTTTTT.

This clonotype was recorded a few times. The chain recombines TRBV4-2 with TRBJ2-3; 7 nucleotides agree with TRBD2. V shed 1 base and J 1 base; nucleotides not matched to a gene: 5. The germline CDR1 and CDR2 sequences are LGHNA and YNFKEQ. This CDR3 contains 16 residues. The CDR3 sequence: CASSQGRLAGTDTQYF. DNA of the CDR3: TGTGCCAGCAGCCAAGGCCGGCTAGCGGGCACAGATACGCAGTATTTT.

This clonotype ranks as medium-sized. The CDR3 coding sequence is TGTGCCAGCAGCCAAGACGTACAGGGAGATACGCAGTATTTT. Residues: CASSQDVQGDTQYF. V and J are TRBV14 and TRBJ2-3; D may be TRBD1 (6 bases). CDR1 SGHDN and CDR2 FVKESK come from the germline V gene. CDR3 length: 14 amino acids. Trimming removed 0 bases from V and 5 bases from J, with 9 bases in between.

V usage is TRBV12-3 or TRBV12-4 and J usage is TRBJ2-4; maybe TRBD2 (6 bases). CDR3 size: 16 residues. V was shortened by 0 bases and J by 7 bases, with 16 bases between the two germline ends. CDR3 residues: CASSLAGTGDGNIQYF. The DNA for the CDR3 is TGTGCCAGCAGTTTAGCGGGTACGGGGGACGGTAACATTCAGTACTTC.

The V and J genes are TRBV6-2 or TRBV6-3 and TRBJ2-2; no firm D call. This CDR3 spans 16 amino acids. V dropped 8 bases and J dropped 0 bases, with 16 bases sitting between them. Germline CDR1 reads MNHEY; CDR2 reads SVGEGT. CDR3 sequence (DNA): TGTGCCAGCCTTACCCCTCGGACCGCGAACACCGGGGAGCTGTTTTTT. This sequence encodes CASLTPRTANTGELFF.

This clonotype was detected a few times. The J gene is TRBJ2-3, the V gene TRBV7-9; 7 bases are a match to TRBD2. CDR1 SEHNR and CDR2 FQNEAQ come from the germline V gene (reference sequence). The CDR3 totals 12 residues. V dropped 5 bases and J dropped 14; count of bases not matched to a gene: 10. CDR3 coding DNA: TGTGCCAGCAGCGCGGACCGGGGGGTTCCGTATTTT. It is translated as CASSADRGVPYF.

The chain has TRBV29-1 and TRBJ1-1, with D possibly being TRBD1 (5 bases). Germline V CDR1 and CDR2: SQVTM, ANQGSEA. This CDR3 region has 12 residues. V shed 4 bases and J shed 8 bases, with 14 bases lying between them. For the CDR3, the DNA is TGCAGCGTTGGAGGGGATCACAGGGAAGCTTTCTTT. Translating it yields CSVGGDHREAFF.

This clonotype was detected a few times. The V and J genes are TRBV5-1 and TRBJ1-6; D may be TRBD1 (5 bases). Germline CDR1 is SGHRS and CDR2 is YFSETQ. This CDR3 is 14 amino acids long. The germline V and J ends were trimmed by 4 bases and 0 bases, with 5 bases remaining between them. In DNA, the CDR3 is TGCGCCAGCAGCGACAGCTCCTATAATTCACCCCTCCACTTT. This gives the protein CASSDSSYNSPLHF.

The J gene is TRBJ1-1, the V gene TRBV7-9; maybe TRBD1 (5 bases). V lost 11 bases to trimming and J lost 4 bases, with 8 bases between them. The germline V gene has CDR1 SEHNR and CDR2 FQNEAQ (reference sequence). This CDR3 has 10 amino acids. The CDR3 spells CAWGVTEAFF. The CDR3 DNA is TGTGCCTGGGGGGTCACTGAAGCTTTCTTT. Combining the CDR3 with reference TRBV7-9 and TRBJ1-1 gives the whole variable domain DTGVSQNPRHKITKRGQNVTFRCDPISEHNRLYWYRQTLGQGPEFLTYFQNEAQLEKSRLLSDRFSAERPKGSFSTLEIQRTEQGDSAMYLCAWGVTEAFFGQGTRLTVV.

J is TRBJ2-3 and V is TRBV7-6; 14 bases fit TRBD2. This CDR3 has 17 residues. V lost 6 bases and J lost 0; bases outside the gene matches: 5. CDR1 SGHVS and CDR2 FNYEAQ come from the germline V gene. CDR3: CASSPGLAGDSTDTQYF. In nucleotides, the CDR3 is TGTGCCAGCAGTCCGGGACTAGCGGGAGATAGCACAGATACGCAGTATTTT. The full variable domain, with the rest looked up from reference TRBV7-6 and TRBJ2-3, is GAGVSQSPRYKVTKRGQDVALRCDPISGHVSLYWYRQALGQGPEFLTYFNYEAQQDKSGLPNDRFSAERPEGSISTLTIQRTEQRDSAMYRCASSPGLAGDSTDTQYFGPGTRLTVL.

The J gene is TRBJ1-1, the V gene TRBV7-6, with TRBD1 identical over 7 bases. Germline assignment: CDR1 SGHVS and CDR2 FNYEAQ. V shed 5 bases and J 1 base; nucleotides not matched to a gene: 1. This CDR3 is 13 amino acids long. CDR3 nucleotide sequence: TGTGCCAGCAGCAGGACAGGGAACACTGAAGCTTTCTTT. This gives the protein CASSRTGNTEAFF. The variable domain in full, with the rest retrieved from reference TRBV7-6 and TRBJ1-1, is GAGVSQSPRYKVTKRGQDVALRCDPISGHVSLYWYRQALGQGPEFLTYFNYEAQQDKSGLPNDRFSAERPEGSISTLTIQRTEQRDSAMYRCASSRTGNTEAFFGQGTRLTVV.

By sample share, this clonotype is large. The CDR3 reads CASSQTSGSGANVLTF. Here the CDR3 DNA reads TGCGCCAGCAGCCAGACTAGCGGTTCTGGGGCCAACGTCCTGACTTTC. V and J are TRBV4-3 and TRBJ2-6; TRBD2 matches at 9 bases. CDR3 length: 16 residues. V shed 3 bases and J 1 base; nucleotides not matched to a gene: 1. Per the germline V gene, CDR1 is LGHNA and CDR2 is YSLEER.

CDR3 loop: CATSDPLTGGVADTQYF. The CDR3 nucleotides are TGTGCCACCAGTGATCCGTTGACAGGGGGGGTTGCAGATACGCAGTATTTT. V and J are TRBV24-1 and TRBJ2-3, with 9 bases that match TRBD1. Germline trimming cut 3 bases from V and 4 bases from J; bases unmatched to any gene: 10. Germline values: CDR1 KGHDR, CDR2 SFDVKD. The CDR3 extends over 17 amino acids.

The chain joins TRBV7-6 to TRBJ1-1, with 9 bases lining up with TRBD1. The CDR3 consists of 14 residues. Trimming removed 0 bases from V and 8 bases from J; junction bases left unmatched: 4. Looked up from germline, CDR1 is SGHVS and CDR2 is FNYEAQ. CDR3 DNA sequence: TGTGCCAGCAGCTTAGCCGGCGGACAGGGGGAAGCTTTCTTT. It is translated as CASSLAGGQGEAFF.

The genes are TRBV4-3 and TRBJ2-5; D is undetermined. V shed 1 base and J shed 4 bases, with 13 bases lying between them. The CDR3 length is 15 residues. Germline lookup yields CDR1 LGHNA and CDR2 YSLEER. CDR3 protein: CASSQAGRERETQYF. In DNA form, the CDR3 reads TGCGCCAGCAGCCAAGCTGGCAGAGAGAGAGAGACCCAGTACTTC.

V and J are TRBV20-1 and TRBJ1-2; a weak D match, TRBD1 (5 bases). Germline-derived CDR1 and CDR2 are DFQATT and SNEGSKA (reference sequence). CDR3 length: 14 residues. Trimming took 0 bases from V and 12 from J, leaving 20 bases between them. This CDR3 reads CSARDPRAGVLNTF. The CDR3 region has the DNA TGCAGTGCTAGAGATCCCAGGGCTGGGGTTCTAAACACCTTC.

The rearrangement links TRBV29-1 to TRBJ2-7; possible D gene TRBD2, 5 bases. Germline values: CDR1 SQVTM, CDR2 ANQGSEA. CDR3 length: 13 residues. Trimming removed 4 bases at V and 3 bases at J, with 13 bases between. The CDR3 coding sequence is TGCAGCGTTGCCCGGGATGTAAACTACGAGCAGTACTTC. This codes for CSVARDVNYEQYF.

The chain recombines TRBV24-1 with TRBJ2-1; 9 bases are shared with TRBD1. V shed 3 bases and J 11 bases; nucleotides not matched to a gene: 1. From germline, CDR1 is KGHDR and CDR2 SFDVKD. CDR3 size: 12 residues. The CDR3 is CATSDGTGQQFF. CDR3 nucleotides: TGTGCCACCAGTGATGGGACAGGGCAGCAGTTCTTC.

This clonotype was counted only a few times. The chain employs TRBV29-1 and TRBJ2-7, with D perhaps TRBD1 or TRBD2 (5 bases each). Germline V lookup: CDR1 SQVTM, CDR2 ANQGSEA. The V gene lost 5 bases and the J gene lost 1 base, with 9 bases spanning the gap. The CDR3 covers 12 residues. CDR3: CSVRGDSYEQYF. CDR3 nucleotides: TGCAGCGTTCGGGGCGATTCCTACGAGCAGTACTTC.

This clonotype was seen more than once but under ten times. The chain combines TRBV7-9 with TRBJ2-7; 7 bases agree with TRBD1. The J segment lost 4 bases and the V segment lost 1 base, leaving 4 bases of the junction unmatched. CDR3 length equals 14 residues. Germline V gene sequence: CDR1 SEHNR, CDR2 FQNEAQ (reference sequence). CDR3 nucleotides: TGTGCCAGCAGCTTAGACAGGGGTAGTTACGAGCAGTACTTC. It is translated as CASSLDRGSYEQYF.

A few counts support this clonotype. The V call is TRBV5-6, the J call TRBJ2-1; 7 nucleotides line up with TRBD1. The germline V gene encodes CDR1 SGHDT and CDR2 YYEEEE. The V gene end was trimmed by 2 bases and the J gene end by 0 bases; junction bases not matched to a gene: 5. CDR3 length equals 16 residues. The DNA of the CDR3 is TGTGCCAGCAGCTTTACAGGGGTCGGCTCCTACAATGAGCAGTTCTTC. Translation: CASSFTGVGSYNEQFF.

The chain links TRBV6-5 to TRBJ2-1; no clear D. Trimming pared 0 bases from V and 7 bases from J, leaving 13 bases between. This CDR3 is built from 15 residues. Per germline, CDR1 MNHEY and CDR2 SVGAGI. The CDR3 coding sequence is TGTGCCAGCAGTTACTCGATAATCCCTGGGAATGAGCAGTTCTTC. This sequence encodes CASSYSIIPGNEQFF.

In this sample, this clonotype turned up a few times. The chain links TRBV7-3 to TRBJ2-3; 9 bases fit TRBD2. The CDR3 is made up of 15 amino acids. The V gene's germline CDR1 is SGHTA and CDR2 FQGTGA. Trimming at V came to 5 bases and at J to 0 bases, leaving 3 bases not matched to a gene. CDR3: CASSDSGGSTDTQYF. In nucleotides, the CDR3 is TGTGCCAGCAGCGATAGCGGGGGAAGCACAGATACGCAGTATTTT.

CDR3 in DNA: TGCGCCAGCAGCCCTACTAGCGGTGGGTTGTTGGATACGCAGTATTTT. Encoded protein: CASSPTSGGLLDTQYF. The rearrangement links TRBV4-3 to TRBJ2-3; 8 nucleotides match TRBD2. Germline V lookup: CDR1 LGHNA, CDR2 YSLEER. This CDR3 is built from 16 residues. Trimming took 4 bases from V and 6 from J; bases not matched to a gene: 12.